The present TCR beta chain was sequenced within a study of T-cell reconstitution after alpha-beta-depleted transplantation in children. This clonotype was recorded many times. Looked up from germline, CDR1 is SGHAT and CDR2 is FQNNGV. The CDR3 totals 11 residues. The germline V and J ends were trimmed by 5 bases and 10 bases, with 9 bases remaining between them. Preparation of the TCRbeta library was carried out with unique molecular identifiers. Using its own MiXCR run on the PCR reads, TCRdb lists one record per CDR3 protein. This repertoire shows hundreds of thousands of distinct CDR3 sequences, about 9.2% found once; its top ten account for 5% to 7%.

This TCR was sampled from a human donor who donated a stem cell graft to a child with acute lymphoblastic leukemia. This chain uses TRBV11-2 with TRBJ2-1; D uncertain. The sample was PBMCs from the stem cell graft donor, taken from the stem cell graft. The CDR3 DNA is TGTGCCAGCAGCGCGTCCTTCGAGCAGTTCTTC. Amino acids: CASSASFEQFF.